The sequence of this T cell receptor (beta chain) was determined in a study of shared T cell receptors in the human thymus. Method: immunoSEQ multiplex PCR; TCRdb's copy keeps in-frame clones and lacks some. The table lists some 700,000 clones, 70% to 90% of them singletons. This CDR3 contains 15 residues. CDR1 is LGHNA and CDR2 is YSLEER in the germline V gene. Trimming stripped 0 bases from V and 0 bases from J, with 9 bases between. The same data also went into a second study, on human thymus T cells. That paper notes: Resections removed during corrective heart surgery provided the thymus tissue used. Apparent skewing of V and J gene usage characterized both thymic and blood repertoires. Related studies noted strongly shared thymic repertoires across unrelated people.

The TCR was taken from a girl under two years old with a congenital heart defect. The sequencing input was thymocytes. The chain uses TRBV4-3 and TRBJ2-7; no clear D gene. CDR3 sequence (DNA): TGCGCCAGCAGCCAAGAGGCACAGAACTCCTACGAGCAGTACTTC. Residues: CASSQEAQNSYEQYF.